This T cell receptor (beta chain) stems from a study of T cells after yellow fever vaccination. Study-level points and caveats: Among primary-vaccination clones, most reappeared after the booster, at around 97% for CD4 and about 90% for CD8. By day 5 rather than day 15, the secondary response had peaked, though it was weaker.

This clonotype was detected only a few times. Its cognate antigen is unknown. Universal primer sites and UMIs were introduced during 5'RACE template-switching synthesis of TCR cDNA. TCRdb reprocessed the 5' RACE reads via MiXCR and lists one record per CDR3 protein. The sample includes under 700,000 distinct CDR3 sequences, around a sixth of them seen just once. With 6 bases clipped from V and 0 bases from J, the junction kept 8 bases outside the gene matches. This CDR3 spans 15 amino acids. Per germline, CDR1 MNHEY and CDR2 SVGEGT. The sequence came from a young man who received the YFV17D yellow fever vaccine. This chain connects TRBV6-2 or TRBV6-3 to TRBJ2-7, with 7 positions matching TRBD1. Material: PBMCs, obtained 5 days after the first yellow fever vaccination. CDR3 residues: CASRDDRDDSYEQYV. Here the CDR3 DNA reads TGTGCCAGCAGAGACGACAGGGACGACTCCTACGAGCAGTACGTC.